This TCR beta chain was identified in a study of T-cell reconstitution after alpha-beta-depleted transplantation in children. Preparation of the TCRbeta library was carried out with unique molecular identifiers. MiXCR, run by TCRdb on the PCR reads, gives a single entry per CDR3 protein. The sample has over 550,000 distinct CDR3 sequences, about 10% seen once. This clonotype was seen repeatedly, ten times or more. CDR3 length: 15 residues. The J segment lost 0 bases and the V segment lost 8 bases, leaving 5 bases of the junction unmatched. This clonotype originated in a human donor who donated a stem cell graft to a child with acute myeloid leukemia. The material was PBMCs from the stem cell graft donor, obtained from the stem cell graft. This rearrangement joins TRBV12-3 or TRBV12-4 to TRBJ2-2, with 8 positions matching TRBD1. In DNA, the CDR3 is TGTGCCAGCGGCGGACAGGGCGCGAACACCGGGGAGCTGTTTTTT. Translation gives CASGGQGANTGELFF.